These T cell receptor beta chains were read from a single sample in a study of T cell responses to AZD1222 COVID-19 vaccine. Sequencing used immunoSEQ multiplex PCR; TCRdb keeps in-frame clones, though not all of them. The table records roughly 150,000 clones, around 91% of them present only once. Here the sequenced sample was peripheral blood, taken on day 0 of AZD1222 vaccination. These receptors all stem from an adult in good health. Each CDR3 is given with its conserved first and last residue. A D gene is named only where the DNA matches it firmly. Rows may omit the clone size; those that give it use once, few, many or a size class.

J,D,V,size,DNA,CDR3
TRBJ2-1,-,TRBV28,-,TGTGCCAGCAACACCAGGGTCGCCTACAATGAGCAGTTCTTC,CASNTRVAYNEQFF
TRBJ1-6,-,TRBV5-5,-,TGTGCCAGCAGCTTGGGGGGAAGTAATTCACCCCTCCACTTT,CASSLGGSNSPLHF
TRBJ2-1,-,TRBV23-1,-,TGCGCCAGCAGTCAATCCCGAACAGAGAATGAGCAGTTCTTC,CASSQSRTENEQFF
TRBJ1-5,TRBD1,TRBV19,-,TGTGCCAGTAGTATATGGACAGGGGGAGGTCAGCCCCAGCATTTT,CASSIWTGGGQPQHF
TRBJ2-7,TRBD1,TRBV28,-,TGTGCCAGCAGTTTGGGACAGTCCTACGAGCAGTACTTC,CASSLGQSYEQYF
TRBJ1-6,-,TRBV7-2,-,TGTGCCAGCAGCTTAGGTTCCGGGCTTGGTTCACCCCTCCACTTT,CASSLGSGLGSPLHF
TRBJ2-1,-,TRBV25-1,-,TGTGCCAGCAGCCCTGATTATATCTTTGAGCAGTTCTTC,CASSPDYIFEQFF
TRBJ2-1,TRBD1,TRBV6-5,-,TGTGCCAGCAGCCGGGGACAGTCCCCCAATGAGCAGTTCTTC,CASSRGQSPNEQFF
TRBJ2-1,-,TRBV5-6,-,TGTGCCAGCAGCTTGGCACTCCTCTCTGCTGAGCAGTTCTTC,CASSLALLSAEQFF
TRBJ2-7,-,TRBV7-3,-,TGTGCCAGCAGCCCCAGCTCCTACGAGCAGTACTTC,CASSPSSYEQYF
TRBJ2-3,TRBD2,TRBV10-3,-,TGTGCCTCCGGGGGGAGCGGGGAGTCGGGCACAGATACGCAGTATTTT,CASGGSGESGTDTQYF
TRBJ1-6,TRBD1,TRBV28,-,TGTGCCAGCAGTGCCACAGGGGTCAGCTATAATTCACCCCTCCACTTT,CASSATGVSYNSPLHF
TRBJ2-2,TRBD1,TRBV4-1,-,TGCGCCAGCAGCCCTATCACCGTGGGACAGTTCGGGGAGCTGTTTTTT,CASSPITVGQFGELFF
TRBJ1-1,-,TRBV7-9,-,TGTGCCAGCAGCCAAGACAGAGGGGCTTTCTTT,CASSQDRGAFF
TRBJ2-7,-,TRBV5-6,-,TGTGCCAGCAGCTTGGGGCATTACGAGCAGTACTTC,CASSLGHYEQYF
TRBJ2-3,TRBD2,TRBV27,-,TGTGCCAGCAGACCTGGACTAGCGGGAGGAGCAGATACGCAGTATTTT,CASRPGLAGGADTQYF
TRBJ2-7,-,TRBV15,-,TGTGCCACCAGCACCGGGGGGACAGCGGGAGTGGGCGAGCAGTACTTC,CATSTGGTAGVGEQYF
TRBJ2-7,-,TRBV18,-,TGTGCCAGCTCAGATACCGACAGGCTCTCCTACGAGCAGTACTTC,CASSDTDRLSYEQYF
TRBJ1-3,-,TRBV5-4,-,TGTGCCAGCAGAAATACAGGGTCAAACACCATATATTTT,CASRNTGSNTIYF
TRBJ1-1,-,TRBV15,-,TGTGCCACCAGCAGGAAGGACAGACTTGAAGCTTTCTTT,CATSRKDRLEAFF
TRBJ2-1,TRBD2,TRBV28,-,TGTGCCAGCAGTCCCCCGGGGGGGGCAAACAATGAGCAGTTCTTC,CASSPPGGANNEQFF
TRBJ1-6,TRBD1,TRBV7-9,few,TGTGCCAGCAGCTTAGCGACAGGGGTTCCTTCACCCCTCCACTTT,CASSLATGVPSPLHF